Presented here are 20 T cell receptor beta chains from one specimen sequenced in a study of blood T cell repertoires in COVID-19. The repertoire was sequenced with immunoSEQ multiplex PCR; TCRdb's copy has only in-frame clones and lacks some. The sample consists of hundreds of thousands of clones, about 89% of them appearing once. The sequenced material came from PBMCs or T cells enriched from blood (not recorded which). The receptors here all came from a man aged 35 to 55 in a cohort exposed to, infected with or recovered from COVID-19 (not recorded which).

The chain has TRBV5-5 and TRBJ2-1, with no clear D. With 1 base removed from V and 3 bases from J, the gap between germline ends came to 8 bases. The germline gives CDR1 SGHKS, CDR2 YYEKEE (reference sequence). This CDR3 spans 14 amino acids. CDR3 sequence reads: CASSLTTVYNEQFF. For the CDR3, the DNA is TGTGCCAGCAGCTTGACAACCGTCTACAATGAGCAGTTCTTC.

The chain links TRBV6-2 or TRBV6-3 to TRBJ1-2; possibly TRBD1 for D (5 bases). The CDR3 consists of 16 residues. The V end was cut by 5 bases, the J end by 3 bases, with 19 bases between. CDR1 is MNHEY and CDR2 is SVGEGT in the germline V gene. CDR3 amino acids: CASSSPSGDRHYGYTF. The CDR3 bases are TGTGCCAGCAGTAGCCCGTCCGGCGACAGACACTATGGCTACACCTTC.

The CDR3 coding sequence is TGCGCCAGCAGCCAACCTCTAGCGGGGTTAGCCAAAAACATTCAGTACTTC. Translated, it gives CASSQPLAGLAKNIQYF. The rearrangement links TRBV4-1 to TRBJ2-4; 9 positions agree with TRBD2. The ends lost 2 bases at V and 0 bases at J; junction bases unmatched: 5. Germline CDR1 MGHRA, CDR2 YSYEKL. The CDR3 runs to 17 residues.

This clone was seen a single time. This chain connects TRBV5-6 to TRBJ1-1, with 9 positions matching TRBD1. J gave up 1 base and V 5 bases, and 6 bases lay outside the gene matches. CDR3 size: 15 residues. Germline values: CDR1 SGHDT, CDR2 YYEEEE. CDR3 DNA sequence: TGTGCCAGCAGTAGGGACAGGGAGGAGAACACTGAAGCTTTCTTT. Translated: CASSRDREENTEAFF.

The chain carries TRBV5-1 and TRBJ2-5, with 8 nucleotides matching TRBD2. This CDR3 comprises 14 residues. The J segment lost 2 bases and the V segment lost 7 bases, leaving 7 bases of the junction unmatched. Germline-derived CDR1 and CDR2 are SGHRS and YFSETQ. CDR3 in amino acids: CASQRAGAQETQYF. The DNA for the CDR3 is TGCGCCAGCCAGCGAGCGGGAGCACAAGAGACCCAGTACTTC.

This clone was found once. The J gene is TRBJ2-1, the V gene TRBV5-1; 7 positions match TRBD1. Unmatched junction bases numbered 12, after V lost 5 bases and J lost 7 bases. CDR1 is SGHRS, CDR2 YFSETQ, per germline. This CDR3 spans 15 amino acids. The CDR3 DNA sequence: TGCGCCAGCAGTTCTAGACAGGGACCGGGGAATGAGCAGTTCTTC. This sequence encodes CASSSRQGPGNEQFF.

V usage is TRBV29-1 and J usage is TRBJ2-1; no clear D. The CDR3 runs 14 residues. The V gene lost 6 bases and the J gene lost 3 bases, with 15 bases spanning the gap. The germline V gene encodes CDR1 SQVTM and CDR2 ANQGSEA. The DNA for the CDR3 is TGCAGCGTGACTGACTTGTACCTCTACAATGAGCAGTTCTTC. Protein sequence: CSVTDLYLYNEQFF.

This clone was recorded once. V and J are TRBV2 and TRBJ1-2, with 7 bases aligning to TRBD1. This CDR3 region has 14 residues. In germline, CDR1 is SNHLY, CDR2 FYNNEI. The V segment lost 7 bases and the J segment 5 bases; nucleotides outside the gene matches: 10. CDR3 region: CASNGKTGTYGYTF. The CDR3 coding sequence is TGTGCCAGCAACGGAAAGACAGGGACTTATGGCTACACCTTC.

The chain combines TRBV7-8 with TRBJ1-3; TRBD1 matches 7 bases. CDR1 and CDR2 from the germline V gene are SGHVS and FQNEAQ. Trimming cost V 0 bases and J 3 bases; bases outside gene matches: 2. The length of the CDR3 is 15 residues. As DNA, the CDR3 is TGTGCCAGCAGCTTAGCGGGACAGCTTGGAAACACCATATATTTT. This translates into CASSLAGQLGNTIYF.

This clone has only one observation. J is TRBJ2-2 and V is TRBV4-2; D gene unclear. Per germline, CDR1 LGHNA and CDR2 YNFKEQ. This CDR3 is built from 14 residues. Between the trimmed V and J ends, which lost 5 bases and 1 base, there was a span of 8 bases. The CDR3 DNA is TGTGCCAGCAGCGTTCAGGAGAACACCGGGGAGCTGTTTTTT. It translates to CASSVQENTGELFF.

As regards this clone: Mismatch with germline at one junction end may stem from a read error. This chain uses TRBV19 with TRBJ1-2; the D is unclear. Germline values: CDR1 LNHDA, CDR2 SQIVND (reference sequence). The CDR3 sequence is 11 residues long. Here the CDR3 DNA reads TGTGCCAGTAGGGTCGCCCTATGGTTTGCCTTC. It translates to CASRVALWFAF.

CDR3 protein: CASSYAGTGRAEQYF. The DNA of the CDR3 is TGTGCCAGCAGCTACGCAGGGACAGGGAGAGCCGAGCAGTACTTC. V usage is TRBV7-9 and J usage is TRBJ2-7, with 9 bases identical to TRBD1. With V trimmed by 4 bases and J by 6 bases, 10 bases remained unmatched. The CDR3 is 15 residues long. Germline-derived CDR1 and CDR2 are SEHNR and FQNEAQ (reference sequence).

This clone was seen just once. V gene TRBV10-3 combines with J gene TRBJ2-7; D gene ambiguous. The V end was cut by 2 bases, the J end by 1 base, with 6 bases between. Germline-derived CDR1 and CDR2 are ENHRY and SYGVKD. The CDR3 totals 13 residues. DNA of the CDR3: TGTGCCATCAGTGAGGGGCTTTCCTACGAGCAGTACTTC. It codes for CAISEGLSYEQYF.

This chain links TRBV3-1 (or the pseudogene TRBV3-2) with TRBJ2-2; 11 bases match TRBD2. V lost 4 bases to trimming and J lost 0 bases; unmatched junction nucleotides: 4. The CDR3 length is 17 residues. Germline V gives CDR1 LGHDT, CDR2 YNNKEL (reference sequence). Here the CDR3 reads CASSRGTSGTNTGELFF. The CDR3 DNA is TGTGCCAGCAGCCGCGGGACTAGCGGAACGAACACCGGGGAGCTGTTTTTT.

Written as DNA, the CDR3 is TGTGCCAGCTCACCGAACAGGGCAGGGAGTAATGAAAAACTGTTTTTT. It yields the protein CASSPNRAGSNEKLFF. J is TRBJ1-4 and V is TRBV18; D perhaps matches TRBD1 (6 bases). The germline V gene has CDR1 KGHSH and CDR2 LQKENI. V shed 3 bases and J shed 4 bases, with 15 bases lying between them. This CDR3 comprises 16 residues.

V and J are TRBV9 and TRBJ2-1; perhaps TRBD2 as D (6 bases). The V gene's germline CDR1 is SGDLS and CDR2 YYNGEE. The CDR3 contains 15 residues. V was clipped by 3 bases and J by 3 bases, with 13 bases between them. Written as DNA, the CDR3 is TGTGCCAGCAGCGAGAGAAGCGGGCTCTACAATGAGCAGTTCTTC. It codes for CASSERSGLYNEQFF.

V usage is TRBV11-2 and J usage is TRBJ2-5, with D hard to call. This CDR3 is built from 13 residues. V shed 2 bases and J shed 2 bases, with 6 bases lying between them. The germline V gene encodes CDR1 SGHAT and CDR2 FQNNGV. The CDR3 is CASSLRRQETQYF. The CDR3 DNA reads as TGTGCCAGCAGCTTACGCAGGCAAGAGACCCAGTACTTC.

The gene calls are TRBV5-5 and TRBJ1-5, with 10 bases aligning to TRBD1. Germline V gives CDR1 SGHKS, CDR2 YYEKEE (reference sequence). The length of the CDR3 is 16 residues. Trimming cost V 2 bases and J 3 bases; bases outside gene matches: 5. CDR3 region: CASSFAGQGHNQPQHF. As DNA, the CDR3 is TGTGCCAGCAGCTTTGCGGGACAGGGGCACAATCAGCCCCAGCATTTT.

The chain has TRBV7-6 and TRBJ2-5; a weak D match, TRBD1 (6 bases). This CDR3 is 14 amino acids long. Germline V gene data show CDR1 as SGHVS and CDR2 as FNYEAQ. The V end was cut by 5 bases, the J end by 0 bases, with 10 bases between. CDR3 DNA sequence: TGTGCCAGCAGCCCCGGACAGCACCAAGAGACCCAGTACTTC. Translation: CASSPGQHQETQYF.

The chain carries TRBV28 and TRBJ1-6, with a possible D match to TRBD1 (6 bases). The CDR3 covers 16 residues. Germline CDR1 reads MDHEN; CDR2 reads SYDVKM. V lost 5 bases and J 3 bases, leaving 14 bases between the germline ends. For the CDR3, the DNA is TGTGCCAGCAGTCATCCGACAGGCCTCTATAATTCACCCCTCCACTTT. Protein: CASSHPTGLYNSPLHF.